This is a list of T cell receptor beta chains from one sample in a study of blood T cell repertoires in COVID-19. Assay used: immunoSEQ multiplex PCR; TCRdb lists only in-frame clones, some missing. The profile shows about 80,000 clones, about 80% of them singletons. Material: peripheral blood. Source of these receptors: a woman in her thirties or forties with active or convalescent COVID-19. Each CDR3 is given with its conserved first and last residue. Each record gives: J gene, V gene, D gene, CDR3 protein. D genes are given only for firm matches.

J: TRBJ1-2
V: TRBV6-5
D: .
CDR3: CASNSGWRTGGYTF

J: TRBJ2-2
V: TRBV24-1
D: TRBD1
CDR3: CATSDPPGTGKEELFF

J: TRBJ2-7
V: TRBV28
D: TRBD2
CDR3: CASAGLANSYEQYF

J: TRBJ2-3
V: TRBV5-5
D: .
CDR3: CASSSGLSTDTQYF

J: TRBJ2-7
V: TRBV21-1
D: .
CDR3: CASPRVVISYEQYF

J: TRBJ2-2
V: TRBV9
D: TRBD2
CDR3: CASSARAGGGNTGELFF

J: TRBJ2-7
V: TRBV27
D: .
CDR3: CASSQQPRTLRSSYEQYF

J: TRBJ2-7
V: TRBV19
D: TRBD1
CDR3: CASSMSAGGEYEQYF

J: TRBJ1-1
V: TRBV19
D: TRBD1
CDR3: CASSLSPDRGRTEAFF

J: TRBJ1-5
V: TRBV10-3
D: .
CDR3: CAISEGQGQPQHF

J: TRBJ1-1
V: TRBV7-3
D: TRBD1
CDR3: CASSLDPWGQGNTEAFF

J: TRBJ2-7
V: TRBV29-1
D: .
CDR3: CSSWGEGNEQYF

J: TRBJ1-5
V: TRBV3-1/TRBV3-2
D: .
CDR3: CASSQNRVDPNQPQHF

J: TRBJ2-5
V: TRBV27
D: .
CDR3: CASSTGRRETQYF

J: TRBJ2-3
V: TRBV27
D: .
CDR3: CASSEQGPIGTDTQYF